This TCR beta chain was observed in a study of blood T cell repertoires in COVID-19. About the study: Samples representing acute and convalescent COVID-19 were sourced from the United States, Italy and Spain. From T cells, B-cell-depleted T cells, or PBMCs came the material, which was cDNA or gDNA.

In the authors' methods: It was from reference gene primer amplification that nucleated cell counts were estimated. Clones were sequenced by immunoSEQ multiplex PCR, and TCRdb holds only the in-frame ones, with some missing. V and J calls and clone size are as listed in that table; D and trimming were resolved from the DNA. The table records approximately 300,000 clones, 85% of them present only once. Germline assignment: CDR1 MNHEY and CDR2 SVGAGI. V lost 9 bases and J lost 6, with 14 bases in between. This CDR3 spans 12 amino acids. The receptor was isolated from a woman aged 45-65 years with active or convalescent COVID-19. Material for sequencing was peripheral blood. The rearrangement links TRBV6-5 to TRBJ2-5, with D possibly TRBD1 on 5 matching bases. The CDR3 here is CASTVAGKTQYF. The CDR3 nucleotides are TGTGCCAGTACGGTGGCAGGGAAGACCCAGTACTTC.